This T cell receptor beta chain came from a study of pediatric ulcerative colitis. As concerns this clone: Its antigen is unknown. At one boundary the junction diverges from the germline segment, which might be a read error.

Germline V gene data show CDR1 as ENHRY and CDR2 as SYGVKD. This CDR3 contains 13 residues. The data were produced by immunoSEQ multiplex PCR, yet TCRdb's version contains in-frame clones alone and is incomplete. The table has some 35,000 clones, 80% to 85% seen once. The rectum was sampled with one to two pinch biopsies at colonoscopy. Study results and limitations: Blood-rectal clonal overlap within each person was significantly higher in ulcerative colitis patients than controls.

Sequenced material: gut tissue. The gene calls are TRBV10-3 and TRBJ2-7; D is perhaps TRBD1 (6 bases). This clonotype originated in a boy between 10 and 17 years old with mild ulcerative colitis. CDR3 in amino acids: CAIMGQSSYGQYF. The CDR3 DNA follows: TGTGCCATCATGGGACAAAGCTCCTACGGGCAGTACTTC.